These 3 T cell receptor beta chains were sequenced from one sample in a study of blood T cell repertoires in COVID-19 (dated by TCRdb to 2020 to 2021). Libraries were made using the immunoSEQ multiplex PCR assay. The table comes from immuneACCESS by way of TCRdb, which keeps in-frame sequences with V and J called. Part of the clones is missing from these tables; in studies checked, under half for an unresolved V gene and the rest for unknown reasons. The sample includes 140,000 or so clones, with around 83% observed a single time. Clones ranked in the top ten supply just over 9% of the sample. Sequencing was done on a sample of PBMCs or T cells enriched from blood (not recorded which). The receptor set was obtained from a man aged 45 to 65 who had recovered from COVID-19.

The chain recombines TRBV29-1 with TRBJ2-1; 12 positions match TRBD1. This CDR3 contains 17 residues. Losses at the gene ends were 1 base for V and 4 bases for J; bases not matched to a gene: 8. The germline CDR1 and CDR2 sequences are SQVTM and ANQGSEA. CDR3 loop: CSVEAGTGGPGYNEQFF. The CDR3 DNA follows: TGCAGCGTTGAAGCCGGGACAGGGGGCCCTGGGTACAATGAGCAGTTCTTC.

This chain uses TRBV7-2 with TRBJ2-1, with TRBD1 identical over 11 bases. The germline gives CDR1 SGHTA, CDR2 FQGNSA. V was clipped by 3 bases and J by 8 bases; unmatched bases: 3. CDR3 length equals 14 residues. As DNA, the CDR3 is TGTGCCAGCAGCTTCGGACAGGGGGCGCATGAGCAGTTCTTC. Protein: CASSFGQGAHEQFF.

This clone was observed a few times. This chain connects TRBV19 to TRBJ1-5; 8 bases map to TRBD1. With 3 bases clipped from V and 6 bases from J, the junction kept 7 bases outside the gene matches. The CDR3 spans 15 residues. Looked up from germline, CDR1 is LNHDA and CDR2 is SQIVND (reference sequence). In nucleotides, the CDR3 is TGTGCCAGTAGTATGAGGGGACAGGCGGGTCAGCCCCAGCATTTT. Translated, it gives CASSMRGQAGQPQHF.